This T cell receptor (beta chain) was identified during a study of blood T cell repertoires in COVID-19. Study overall: PBMCs, B-cell-depleted T cells, or T cells provided the cDNA or gDNA that made up the material.

The CDR3 is 16 residues long. CDR1 SGHVS and CDR2 FNYEAQ come from the germline V gene. V lost 4 bases, J lost 8 bases, and 11 bases stayed unmatched. The assay was immunoSEQ multiplex PCR, and TCRdb's table has in-frame clones only and misses some. Among fewer than 250,000 clones listed, 89% were seen once. The sequenced sample was peripheral blood. The sequence derives from a man aged 60 to 69 who had recovered from COVID-19. The chain couples TRBV7-6 to TRBJ2-3; 11 bases line up with TRBD2. As DNA, the CDR3 is TGTGCCAGCAGCTCGGTGAGGACTAGCGGGTCAAGTACGCAGTATTTT. It codes for CASSSVRTSGSSTQYF.